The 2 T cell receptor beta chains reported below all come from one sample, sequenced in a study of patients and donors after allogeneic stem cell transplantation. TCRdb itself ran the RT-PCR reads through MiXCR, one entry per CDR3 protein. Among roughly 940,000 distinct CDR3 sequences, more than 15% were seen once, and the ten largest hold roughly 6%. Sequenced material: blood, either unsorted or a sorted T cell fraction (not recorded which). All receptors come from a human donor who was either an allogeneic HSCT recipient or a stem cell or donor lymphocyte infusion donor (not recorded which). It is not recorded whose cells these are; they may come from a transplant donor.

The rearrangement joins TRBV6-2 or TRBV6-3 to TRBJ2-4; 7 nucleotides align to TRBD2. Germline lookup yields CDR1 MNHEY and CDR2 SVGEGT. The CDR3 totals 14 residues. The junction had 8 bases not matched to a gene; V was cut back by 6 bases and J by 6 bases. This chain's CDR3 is CASSLPSGVNIQYF. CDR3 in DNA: TGTGCCAGCAGCCTACCGAGCGGGGTAAACATTCAGTACTTC.

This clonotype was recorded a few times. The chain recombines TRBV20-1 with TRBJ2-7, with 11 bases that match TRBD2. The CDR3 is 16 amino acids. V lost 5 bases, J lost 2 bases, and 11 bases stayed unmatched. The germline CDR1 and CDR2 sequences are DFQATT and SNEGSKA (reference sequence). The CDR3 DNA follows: TGCAGTGCTTCAGAGATCGGGACTAGCGGAACCTACGAGCAGTACTTC. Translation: CSASEIGTSGTYEQYF.